This entry lists 5 T cell receptor beta chains sequenced from one sample in a study of blood T cell repertoires in COVID-19. Sequenced by immunoSEQ multiplex PCR; TCRdb stores in-frame clones only, minus some. Of approximately 300,000 clones in the sample, over 80% are singletons; the top ten hold over 3.5%. The sample comprised peripheral blood. The receptors here all came from a woman between 45 and 60 years old with active or convalescent COVID-19.

This chain links TRBV5-1 with TRBJ1-1; D remains ambiguous. V dropped 5 bases and J dropped 1 base, with 12 bases sitting between them. The CDR3 has 14 amino acids. The germline V gene encodes CDR1 SGHRS and CDR2 YFSETQ. The DNA for the CDR3 is TGCGCCAGCAGGTCAATGGCCTCGAACACTGAAGCTTTCTTT. It translates to CASRSMASNTEAFF. The whole variable domain, filled in from reference TRBV5-1 and TRBJ1-1, reads KAGVTQTPRYLIKTRGQQVTLSCSPISGHRSVSWYQQTPGQGLQFLFEYFSETQRNKGNFPGRFSGRQFSNSRSEMNVSTLELGDSALYLCASRSMASNTEAFFGQGTRLTVV.

This clone was detected only once. This sequence joins TRBV19 and TRBJ2-5, with TRBD2 identical over 14 bases. The CDR3 covers 17 residues. Germline loops: CDR1 LNHDA, CDR2 SQIVND (reference sequence). V lost 5 bases and J lost 4; bases outside the gene matches: 9. The CDR3, as DNA: TGTGCCAGTAGTTCCGGGACTAGCGGGAGAGTTCGAGAGACCCAGTACTTC. Translating it yields CASSSGTSGRVRETQYF.

The V call is TRBV28, the J call TRBJ2-1; tentative D call: TRBD1 (6 bases). The V gene lost 5 bases and the J gene lost 1 base, with 15 bases spanning the gap. CDR3 size: 16 residues. Germline V CDR1 and CDR2: MDHEN, SYDVKM. Written as DNA, the CDR3 is TGTGCCAGCAGTACCCCCACACAGGGTTCCTACAATGAGCAGTTCTTC. Translating it yields CASSTPTQGSYNEQFF.

The chain links TRBV21-1 to TRBJ2-7; TRBD2, the table's D call, lacks a check against the DNA. TRBV21-1 is assigned pseudogene status. The CDR3 sequence is 20 residues long. The CDR3 here is CASSKKRLGQGLAARLKQYF. CDR3 sequence (DNA): TGTGCCAGCAGCAAAAAAAGGCTTGGACAGGGACTAGCGGCCCGGCTGAAGCAGTACTTC.

The gene calls are TRBV2 and TRBJ1-2; TRBD1 aligns across 7 bases. V was clipped by 7 bases and J by 6 bases; unmatched bases: 8. This CDR3 has 13 amino acids. Per the germline V gene, CDR1 is SNHLY and CDR2 is FYNNEI. Written as DNA, the CDR3 is TGTGCCAGCAAGGCCAGGGGGGCTGATGGCTACACCTTC. It specifies CASKARGADGYTF.